The 10 T cell receptor beta chains below all came from one sample that was sequenced in a study of metastatic and nonmetastatic thyroid tumors. Every patient was untreated before thyroid surgery. TCRdb called clones again from the PCR reads with MiXCR. The table has fewer than 40,000 clones, about 18% seen once. Material for sequencing was blood. These receptors all stem from a male donor with papillary thyroid cancer or a benign thyroid nodule (not recorded which). Some clones in this sample may be carry-over from other donors' samples.

Turning to this clone: This may be a read error: a much more frequent sequence differs by one nucleotide. The V and J genes are TRBV5-5 and TRBJ2-1; 10 positions agree with TRBD1. CDR3 length equals 15 residues. Trimming took 7 bases from V and 5 from J; bases not matched to a gene: 9. CDR1 is SGHKS, CDR2 YYEKEE, per germline (reference sequence). CDR3 protein: CASRVGTGAHNEQFF. The CDR3 nucleotides are TGTGCCAGCCGAGTAGGGACAGGGGCACACAATGAGCAGTTCTTC.

With regard to this clone: One base away lies a much larger clone, so this may be a sequencing read error. This specimen includes other DNA sequences encoding the same CDR3. The chain employs TRBV29-1 and TRBJ2-5; TRBD1 aligns across 11 bases. CDR1 is SQVTM, CDR2 ANQGSEA, per germline. With V trimmed by 6 bases and J by 1 base, 10 bases remained unmatched. This CDR3 comprises 16 residues. CDR3 sequence: CSVELVDRGPQETQYF. The CDR3 nucleotides are TGCAGCGTCGAACTTGTGGACAGGGGGCCCCAAGAGACCCAGTACTTC.

V and J are TRBV3-1 and TRBJ1-2, with 7 bases matching TRBD1. Germline-derived CDR1 and CDR2 are LGHDT and YNNKEL (reference sequence). With 6 bases clipped from V and 3 bases from J, the junction kept 4 bases outside the gene matches. The CDR3 is 13 residues long. The CDR3 reads CASSPGQHYGYTF. The CDR3, as DNA: TGTGCCAGCAGTCCGGGACAGCACTATGGCTACACCTTC.

Comment on this clone: One junction end disagrees with the germline gene, perhaps due to a read error. The chain links TRBV28 to TRBJ2-7; the D gene could be TRBD1 or TRBD2 (5 bases each). The CDR3 runs 15 residues. CDR1 and CDR2 (germline): MDHEN, SYDVKM. The CDR3, as DNA: TGTGCCAGCAGGAGGGGTCAGTACCCCTCCTACGAGCAGTACTTT. The encoded protein is CASRRGQYPSYEQYF.

This clone was counted many times. This may be a read error, as it is one base from a much larger clone. This CDR3 is also generated by other DNA sequences in the sample. This chain connects TRBV5-5 to TRBJ2-7; D is undetermined. The CDR3 is made up of 11 amino acids. Germline lookup yields CDR1 SGHKS and CDR2 YYEKEE (reference sequence). Trimming stripped 6 bases from V and 4 bases from J, with 8 bases between. DNA of the CDR3: TGTGCCAGCAACTTTGGGTACGAGCAGTACTTC. Protein: CASNFGYEQYF.

J is TRBJ2-2 and V is TRBV7-3; 9 positions agree with TRBD2. The CDR3 sequence is 16 residues long. From germline, CDR1 is SGHTA and CDR2 FQGTGA. The junction had 5 bases not matched to a gene; V was cut back by 2 bases and J by 4 bases. The CDR3 DNA is TGTGCCAGCAGCTTAGCGGGAGGGCCGGGCACCGGGGAGCTGTTTTTT. Protein product: CASSLAGGPGTGELFF.

This clone appeared many times. The CDR3, as DNA: TGCGCCAGCAGCCATAGCGGGAGGGCCAATGAGCAGTTCTTC. It yields the protein CASSHSGRANEQFF. The V call is TRBV5-1, the J call TRBJ2-1; TRBD2 matches at 11 bases. This CDR3 has 14 residues. CDR1 is SGHRS and CDR2 is YFSETQ in the germline V gene. J gave up 6 bases and V 4 bases, and 3 bases lay outside the gene matches.

Of note for this clone: Just one base apart from a much larger clone, this may be a read error. The gene calls are TRBV12-3 or TRBV12-4 and TRBJ2-5; D remains unclear. This CDR3 has 11 residues. V dropped 5 bases and J dropped 11 bases, with 12 bases sitting between them. The CDR3 protein is CASSMVPSQYF. Here the CDR3 DNA reads TGTGCCAGCAGTATGGTACCCTCGCAGTACTTC.

This clone came up a few times. This rearrangement joins TRBV6-1 to TRBJ1-1; 7 bases line up with TRBD1. J gave up 5 bases and V 2 bases, and 2 bases lay outside the gene matches. This CDR3 has 13 residues. Germline values: CDR1 MNHNS, CDR2 SASEGT. This CDR3 reads CASSEHRGTEAFF. CDR3 nucleotide sequence: TGTGCCAGCAGTGAACACAGGGGAACTGAAGCTTTCTTT.

The sample holds many counts of this clone. This specimen includes other DNA sequences encoding the same CDR3. This CDR3 is CASSPDRGRDEAFF. CDR3 DNA sequence: TGTGCCAGCAGTCCGGACAGGGGACGGGATGAAGCTTTCTTT. The J gene is TRBJ1-1, the V gene TRBV12-3 or TRBV12-4; the match to TRBD1 covers 9 bases. The CDR3 runs to 14 residues. J gave up 7 bases and V 5 bases, and 8 bases lay outside the gene matches.